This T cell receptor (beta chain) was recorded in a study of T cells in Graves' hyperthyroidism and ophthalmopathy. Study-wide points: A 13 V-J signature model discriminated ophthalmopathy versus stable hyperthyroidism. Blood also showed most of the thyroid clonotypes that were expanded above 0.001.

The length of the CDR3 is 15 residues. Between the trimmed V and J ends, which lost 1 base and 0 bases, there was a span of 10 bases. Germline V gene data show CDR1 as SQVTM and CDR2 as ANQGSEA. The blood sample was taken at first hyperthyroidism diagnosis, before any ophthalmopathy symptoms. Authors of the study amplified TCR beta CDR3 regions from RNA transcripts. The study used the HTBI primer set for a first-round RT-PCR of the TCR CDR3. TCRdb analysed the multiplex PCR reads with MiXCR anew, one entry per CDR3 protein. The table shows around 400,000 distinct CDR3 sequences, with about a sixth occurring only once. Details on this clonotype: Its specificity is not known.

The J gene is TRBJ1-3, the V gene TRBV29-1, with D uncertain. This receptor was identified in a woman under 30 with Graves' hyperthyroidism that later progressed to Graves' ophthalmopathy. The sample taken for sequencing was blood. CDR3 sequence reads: CSVEGAGGSGNTIYF. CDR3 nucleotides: TGCAGCGTTGAAGGGGCAGGCGGCTCTGGAAACACCATATATTTT.